This TCR beta chain was sequenced for a study of cytomegalovirus exposure and HLA in healthy donors. Regarding the study as a whole: Roughly even sequencing depth across donors was the assumption behind the presence/absence analyses. The study put 150 to 200 TCR beta chains on its list as cytomegalovirus-associated. In a later analysis, an Asian-associated ancestry cluster reportedly showed fewer N-insertions than the roughly 700-donor mean.

With regard to this clone: Its matching antigen is unknown.

PCR involved 60 Vbeta and 13 Jbeta primers. Assay used: immunoSEQ multiplex PCR; TCRdb lists only in-frame clones, some missing. Here the sample spans roughly 120,000 clones, more than 75% being singletons. This CDR3 spans 14 amino acids. Germline V gene lookup returns CDR1 MGHRA and CDR2 YSYEKL. V shed 2 bases, J shed 4 bases, and the junction held 1 base outside the gene matches. The chain carries TRBV4-1 and TRBJ1-4; 7 bases map to TRBD1. The TCR sequence derives from a woman in her sixties in good health and CMV-seropositive. Sequencing was performed on PBMCs. CDR3 coding DNA: TGCGCCAGCAGCCAATCAGGGGGTAATGAAAAACTGTTTTTT. Its translation is CASSQSGGNEKLFF.